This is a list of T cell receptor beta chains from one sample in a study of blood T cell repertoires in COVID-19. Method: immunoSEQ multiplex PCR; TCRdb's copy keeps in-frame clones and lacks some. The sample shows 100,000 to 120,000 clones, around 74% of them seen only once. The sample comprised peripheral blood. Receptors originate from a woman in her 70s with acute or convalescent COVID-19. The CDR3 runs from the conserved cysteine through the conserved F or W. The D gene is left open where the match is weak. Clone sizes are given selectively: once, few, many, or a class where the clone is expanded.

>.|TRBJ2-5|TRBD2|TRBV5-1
CASSLTSGGAWETQYF
TGCGCCAGCAGCTTGACTAGCGGGGGGGCCTGGGAGACCCAGTACTTC
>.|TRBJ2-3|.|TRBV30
CAWMIAGTDTQYF
TGTGCCTGGATGATAGCGGGCACAGATACGCAGTATTTT
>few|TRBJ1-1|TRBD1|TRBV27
CASSPLQGAVGTEAFF
TGTGCCAGCAGTCCTCTTCAGGGGGCAGTAGGGACTGAAGCTTTCTTT
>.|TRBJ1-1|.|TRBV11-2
CASSIRQAREAFF
TGTGCCAGCAGCATAAGACAGGCCCGTGAAGCTTTCTTT
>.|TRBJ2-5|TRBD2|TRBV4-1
CASSQDSGGVETQYF
TGCGCCAGCAGCCAAGATTCGGGGGGAGTGGAGACCCAGTACTTC
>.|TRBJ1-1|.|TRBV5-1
CASSLGTGSNTEAFF
TGCGCCAGCAGCTTGGGAACAGGGAGCAACACTGAAGCTTTCTTT
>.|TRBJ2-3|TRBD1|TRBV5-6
CASSLDPQGRDTQYF
TGTGCCAGCAGCTTGGATCCACAGGGGAGAGATACGCAGTATTTT
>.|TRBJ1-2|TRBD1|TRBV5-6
CASRLRGAGGRNGYTF
TGTGCCAGCAGGTTAAGGGGTGCAGGGGGCAGGAATGGCTACACCTTC
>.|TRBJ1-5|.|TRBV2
CASSEAGSYQPQHF
TGTGCCAGCAGTGAAGCTGGGAGCTATCAGCCCCAGCATTTT
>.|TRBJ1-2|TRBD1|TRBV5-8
CASSFGQGPYGYTF
TGTGCCAGCAGCTTCGGACAGGGGCCCTATGGCTACACCTTC
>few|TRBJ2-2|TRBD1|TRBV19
CASSIGYRGHTGELFF
TGTGCCAGTAGTATAGGGTACAGGGGGCACACCGGGGAGCTGTTTTTT
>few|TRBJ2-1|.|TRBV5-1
CASSFRTAGNEQFF
TGCGCCAGCAGCTTCCGGACCGCGGGGAATGAGCAGTTCTTC
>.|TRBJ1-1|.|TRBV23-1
CASSHGGRKAFF
TGCGCCAGCAGTCATGGGGGGAGGAAGGCTTTCTTT
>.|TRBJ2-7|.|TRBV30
CAWSERELGWWGEQYF
TGTGCCTGGAGTGAACGGGAACTCGGATGGTGGGGCGAGCAGTACTTC